This T cell receptor beta chain is from a study of T-cell memory formation after mild COVID-19. Study findings and constraints: CD4+ contracting clones were mainly CM and EM; CD8+ ones, EMRA. Pre-infection memory contained some responding clones, which suggested that cross-reactive memory had joined.

MiXCR, applied by TCRdb to the 5' RACE reads, yields one record per CDR3 protein. The sample carries fewer than 300,000 distinct CDR3 sequences, over 15% recorded once. V lost 6 bases to trimming and J lost 2 bases, with 14 bases between them. The CDR3 sequence is 14 residues long. Germline CDR1 SGHRS, CDR2 YFSETQ. For this clonotype: What it recognizes is unknown.

The J gene is TRBJ1-1, the V gene TRBV5-1; D might be TRBD1 (6 bases). This receptor was obtained from a young man who had mild COVID-19 (a few samples of this study predate the infection). Cell type and time point are not known. The source material was PBMCs or a T cell subset sorted from them (not recorded which). CDR3 protein: CASNRGQPNTEAFF. CDR3 DNA: TGCGCCAGCAATCGGGGACAACCAAACACTGAAGCTTTCTTT.